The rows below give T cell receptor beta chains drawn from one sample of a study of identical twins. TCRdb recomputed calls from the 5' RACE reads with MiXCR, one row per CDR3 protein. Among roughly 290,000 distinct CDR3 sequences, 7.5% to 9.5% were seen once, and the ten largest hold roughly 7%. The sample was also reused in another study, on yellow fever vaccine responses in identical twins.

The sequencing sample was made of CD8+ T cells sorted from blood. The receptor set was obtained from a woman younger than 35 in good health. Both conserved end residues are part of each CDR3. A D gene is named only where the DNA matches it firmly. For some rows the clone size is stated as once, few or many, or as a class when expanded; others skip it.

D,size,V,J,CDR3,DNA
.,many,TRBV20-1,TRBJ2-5,CSARNGGGKTQYF,TGCAGTGCTAGAAATGGCGGCGGGAAGACCCAGTACTTC
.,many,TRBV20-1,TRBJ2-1,CSATPSYGSGLYNEQFF,TGCAGTGCTACTCCCTCCTACGGTAGCGGTCTTTACAATGAGCAGTTCTTC
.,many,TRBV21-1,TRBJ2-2,CASSKVTRADGYTGELFF,TGTGCCAGCAGCAAAGTAACGCGCGCTGACGGATACACCGGGGAGCTGTTTTTT
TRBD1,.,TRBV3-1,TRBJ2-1,CASSQDRGRNNEQFF,TGTGCCAGCAGCCAGGACAGGGGTCGGAACAATGAGCAGTTCTTC
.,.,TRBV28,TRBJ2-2,CASSPQAGILNTGELFF,TGTGCCAGCTCCCCTCAGGCCGGGATTCTGAACACCGGGGAGCTGTTTTTT
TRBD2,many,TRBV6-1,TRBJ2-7,CASSLGRVSYEQYF,TGTGCCAGCAGTCTGGGGAGGGTCTCCTACGAGCAGTACTTC
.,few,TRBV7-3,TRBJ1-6,CASSAFGGVNSPLHF,TGTGCCAGCAGCGCATTTGGTGGGGTTAACTCACCCCTCCACTTT
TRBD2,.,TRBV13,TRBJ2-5,CASSLEAGLGQETQYF,TGTGCCAGCAGCTTAGAAGCGGGATTGGGGCAAGAGACCCAGTACTTC
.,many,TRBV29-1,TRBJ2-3,CSVGPGEVGDTQYF,TGCAGCGTTGGTCCAGGGGAAGTCGGAGATACGCAGTATTTT
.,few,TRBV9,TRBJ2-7,CASSGRPNPYEQYF,TGTGCCAGCAGCGGACGCCCCAACCCCTACGAGCAGTACTTC
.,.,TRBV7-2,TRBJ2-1,CASSHPQVGPEQFF,TGTGCCAGCAGCCATCCCCAGGTCGGGCCTGAGCAGTTCTTC
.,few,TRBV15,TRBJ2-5,CATSTPHSTPPWAQYF,TGTGCCACCAGCACACCCCACTCGACGCCCCCATGGGCCCAGTACTTC
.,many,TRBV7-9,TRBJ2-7,CASRFLESYEQYF,TGTGCCAGCAGGTTCCTAGAGAGCTACGAGCAGTACTTC
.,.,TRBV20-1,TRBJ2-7,CSAREGGAEGWYEQYF,TGCAGTGCTAGAGAGGGCGGAGCGGAGGGGTGGTACGAGCAGTACTTC
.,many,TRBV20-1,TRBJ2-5,CSARGSNQETQYF,TGCAGTGCCCGGGGCAGTAACCAAGAGACCCAGTACTTC
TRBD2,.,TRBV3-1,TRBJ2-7,CASSPYGEGLSSYEQYF,TGTGCCAGCAGCCCCTATGGGGAGGGACTGAGCTCCTACGAGCAGTACTTC
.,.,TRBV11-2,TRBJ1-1,CASSLDVGLSEAFF,TGTGCCAGCAGCCTTGACGTAGGGCTGTCTGAAGCTTTCTTT
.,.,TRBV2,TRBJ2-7,CASSVGAAYEQYF,TGTGCCAGCAGTGTGGGGGCCGCCTACGAGCAGTACTTC
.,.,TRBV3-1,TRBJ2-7,CACCQDLGTDYEQYF,TGTGCCTGCTGCCAAGATCTGGGGACCGACTACGAGCAGTACTTC
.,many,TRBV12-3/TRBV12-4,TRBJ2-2,CASSFSGIRGQNTGELFF,TGTGCCAGCAGTTTTTCGGGGATTCGAGGGCAGAACACCGGGGAGCTGTTTTTT
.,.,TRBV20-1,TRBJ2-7,CSARVDFSEQYF,TGCAGTGCTAGAGTAGATTTTAGCGAGCAGTACTTC
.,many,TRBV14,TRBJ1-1,CASSQESRVVEAFF,TGTGCCAGCAGCCAAGAATCCAGGGTTGTTGAAGCTTTCTTT
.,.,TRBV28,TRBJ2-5,CASSHPWVEQETQYF,TGTGCCAGCAGCCATCCGTGGGTAGAACAAGAGACCCAGTACTTC
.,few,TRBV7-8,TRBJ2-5,CASSLDVGGGIETQYF,TGTGCCAGCAGCTTAGATGTAGGGGGGGGCATCGAGACCCAGTACTTC
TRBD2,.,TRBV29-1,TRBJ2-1,CSVDQSGRAYNEQFF,TGCAGCGTTGATCAGAGCGGGAGGGCCTACAATGAGCAGTTCTTC
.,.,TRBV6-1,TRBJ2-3,CASSGGASTDTQYF,TGTGCCAGCTCTGGCGGGGCTAGCACAGATACGCAGTATTTT
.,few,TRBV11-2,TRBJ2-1,CASSLTVRDYNEQFF,TGTGCCAGCAGCTTAACGGTCCGGGACTACAATGAGCAGTTCTTC
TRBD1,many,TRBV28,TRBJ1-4,CASSLIQGAINEKLFF,TGTGCCAGCAGTTTAATCCAGGGGGCGATAAATGAAAAACTGTTTTTT
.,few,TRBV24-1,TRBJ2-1,CATSDLSGTNEQFF,TGTGCCACCAGTGATTTATCAGGGACCAATGAGCAGTTCTTC
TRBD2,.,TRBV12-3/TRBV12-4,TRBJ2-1,CALSLLLQTSGHYNEQFF,TGTGCCCTCAGTCTCCTCCTCCAAACTAGCGGTCACTACAATGAGCAGTTCTTC
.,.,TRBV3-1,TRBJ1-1,CASSQFANTEAFF,TGTGCCAGCAGCCAATTCGCCAACACTGAAGCTTTCTTT
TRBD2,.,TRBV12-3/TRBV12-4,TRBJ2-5,CASSFPRPSGQETQYF,TGTGCCAGCAGTTTCCCCCGCCCTAGCGGCCAAGAGACCCAGTACTTC
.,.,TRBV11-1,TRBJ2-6,CASSSLVTGVPLGPGANVLTF,TGTGCCAGCAGCTCGTTGGTTACCGGGGTACCCCTGGGCCCTGGGGCCAACGTCCTGACTTTC
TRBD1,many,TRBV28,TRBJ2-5,CASSRYDRVQETQYF,TGTGCCAGCAGTAGATATGACAGGGTCCAAGAGACCCAGTACTTC
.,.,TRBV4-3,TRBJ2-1,CASSQDPAVFYEQFF,TGCGCCAGCAGCCAAGATCCGGCGGTTTTCTATGAGCAGTTCTTC
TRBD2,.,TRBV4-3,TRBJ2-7,CASSQGFERENSYEQYF,TGCGCCAGCAGCCAAGGATTTGAGCGGGAGAACTCCTACGAGCAGTACTTC
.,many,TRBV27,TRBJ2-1,CASSLEGGYDEQFF,TGTGCCAGCAGTTTGGAGGGCGGCTACGATGAGCAGTTCTTC
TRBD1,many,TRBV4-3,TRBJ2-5,CASSQGTGDGETQYF,TGCGCCAGCAGCCAAGGGACAGGTGATGGGGAGACCCAGTACTTC
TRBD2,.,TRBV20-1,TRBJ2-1,CSARETSGRANEQFF,TGCAGTGCTAGAGAAACTAGCGGGAGGGCCAATGAGCAGTTCTTC
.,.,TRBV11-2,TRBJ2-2,CASSPRVPGELFF,TGTGCCAGCAGCCCCAGGGTTCCCGGGGAGCTGTTTTTT
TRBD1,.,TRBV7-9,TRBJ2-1,CASSSPGDRGPNEQFF,TGTGCCAGCAGCTCACCAGGGGACAGGGGGCCCAATGAGCAGTTCTTC
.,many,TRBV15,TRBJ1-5,CATSAKTGNNQPQHF,TGTGCCACCAGCGCTAAGACAGGCAACAATCAGCCCCAGCATTTT
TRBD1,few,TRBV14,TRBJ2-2,CASSLTGFGELFF,TGTGCCAGCAGCCTGACAGGGTTCGGGGAGCTGTTTTTT
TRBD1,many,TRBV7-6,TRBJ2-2,CASSFNRGQTGELFF,TGTGCCAGCAGTTTTAACAGGGGGCAAACCGGGGAGCTGTTTTTT
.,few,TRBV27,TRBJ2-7,CASRPDGRYEQYF,TGTGCCAGCAGACCGGACGGACGCTACGAGCAGTACTTC
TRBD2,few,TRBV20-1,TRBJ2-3,CSARRVAGGTDTQYF,TGCAGTGCTAGAAGAGTAGCGGGAGGAACAGATACGCAGTATTTT
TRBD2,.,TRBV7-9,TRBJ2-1,CASSPGTSGGSYNEQFF,TGTGCCAGCAGCCCCGGGACTAGCGGGGGGTCCTACAATGAGCAGTTCTTC
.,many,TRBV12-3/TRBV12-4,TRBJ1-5,CASGEGILNQPQHF,TGTGCCAGCGGGGAGGGTATCCTCAATCAGCCCCAGCATTTT
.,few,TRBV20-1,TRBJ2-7,CSASWGRGSYEQYF,TGCAGTGCGAGTTGGGGGCGCGGCTCCTACGAGCAGTACTTC
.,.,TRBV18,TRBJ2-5,CASSPNRDGQETQYF,TGTGCCAGCTCACCAAACCGGGACGGACAAGAGACCCAGTACTTC
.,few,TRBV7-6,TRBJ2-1,CASSSPGGIKSSYNEQFF,TGTGCCAGCAGCTCCCCTGGGGGTATAAAGAGCTCCTACAATGAGCAGTTCTTC
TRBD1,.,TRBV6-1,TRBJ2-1,CASREGQGGVSEQFF,TGTGCCAGCAGGGAGGGACAGGGTGGCGTTTCGGAGCAGTTCTTC
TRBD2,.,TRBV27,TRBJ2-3,CASSWTSGESDTQYF,TGTGCCAGCAGTTGGACTAGCGGGGAGTCAGATACGCAGTATTTT
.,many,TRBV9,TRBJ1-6,CASSVHSDSPLHF,TGTGCCAGCAGCGTACATTCTGATTCACCCCTCCACTTT
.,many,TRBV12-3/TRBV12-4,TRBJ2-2,CASSLGGGTGELFF,TGTGCCAGCAGCTTAGGCGGTGGGACCGGGGAGCTGTTTTTT